Sequencing of this T cell receptor (beta chain) was carried out in a study of cytomegalovirus exposure and HLA in healthy donors. Remarks on this clone: The antigen is unknown.

Findings and limits, study-wide: Later analysis demonstrated an association between a missense DCLRE1C variant and TCR beta V- and J-gene trimming. TCR beta sequences reportedly predicted most subjects' HLA-A and HLA-B alleles accurately. Accounts indicate the classifier identified cytomegalovirus status with strong specificity and sensitivity.

PCR involved 60 Vbeta and 13 Jbeta primers. Data came from immunoSEQ multiplex PCR; TCRdb stores just in-frame clones and leaves some out. The data hold 150,000 to 200,000 clones, with around 87% observed a single time. This clonotype was obtained from a woman aged 18-29 years in good health and CMV-seronegative. Sequencing used PBMCs.

The CDR3 bases are TGTGCCAGTAGTATAATCCAGGGGGAGCAGTTCTTC. Residues: CASSIIQGEQFF. The J gene is TRBJ2-1, the V gene TRBV19; maybe TRBD1 (6 bases). The V end was cut by 2 bases, the J end by 10 bases, with 9 bases between. Germline V gene sequence: CDR1 LNHDA, CDR2 SQIVND (reference sequence). The CDR3 is made up of 12 amino acids. Full variable domain (rest looked up from reference TRBV19 and TRBJ2-1): DGGITQSPKYLFRKEGQNVTLSCEQNLNHDAMYWYRQDPGQGLRLIYYSQIVNDFQKGDIAEGYSVSREKKESFPLTVTSAQKNPTAFYLCASSIIQGEQFFGPGTRLTVL.